This T cell receptor (beta chain) was identified in a study of blood T cell repertoires in COVID-19. Study-level information: Both acute and convalescent COVID-19 samples were obtained from the United States, Italy and Spain.

In the authors' workflow: The authors estimated nucleated cell counts from reference gene primer amplification. Profiled with immunoSEQ multiplex PCR; TCRdb holds only in-frame clones, not every one. V and J calls and clone size are copied from that table; D and trimming were computed from the DNA. This repertoire shows some 200,000 clones, about nine tenths found once; its top ten account for 5% to 6.5%. The CDR3 runs 14 residues. CDR1 and CDR2 (germline): SGHRS, YFSETQ. V was pared by 1 base and J by 4 bases, with 11 bases between. This rearrangement joins TRBV5-1 to TRBJ1-2; tentative D call: TRBD1 (6 bases). The sequencing input was peripheral blood. The sequence was collected from a man at least 80 years old with acute or convalescent COVID-19. The CDR3 reads CASSLSGESYGYTF. CDR3 coding DNA: TGCGCCAGCAGCTTGTCAGGGGAGAGCTATGGCTACACCTTC.